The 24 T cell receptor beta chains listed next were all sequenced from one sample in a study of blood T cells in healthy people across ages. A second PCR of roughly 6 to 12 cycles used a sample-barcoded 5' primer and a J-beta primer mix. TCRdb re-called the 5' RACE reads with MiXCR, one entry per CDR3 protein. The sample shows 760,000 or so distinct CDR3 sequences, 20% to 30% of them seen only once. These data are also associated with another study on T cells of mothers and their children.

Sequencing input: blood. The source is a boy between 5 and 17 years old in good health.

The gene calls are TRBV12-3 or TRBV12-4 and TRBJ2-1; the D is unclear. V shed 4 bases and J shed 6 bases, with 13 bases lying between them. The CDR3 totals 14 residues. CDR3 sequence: CASSSTLGGNEQFF. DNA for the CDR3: TGTGCCAGCAGTTCTACCCTAGGTGGCAATGAGCAGTTCTTC.

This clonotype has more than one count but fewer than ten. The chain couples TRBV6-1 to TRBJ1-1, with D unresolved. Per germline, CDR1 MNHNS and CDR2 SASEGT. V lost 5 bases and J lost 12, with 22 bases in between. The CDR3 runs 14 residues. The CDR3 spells CASSQSITEDKSFF. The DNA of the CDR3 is TGTGCCAGCAGTCAGTCGATTACTGAGGATAAGTCTTTCTTT.

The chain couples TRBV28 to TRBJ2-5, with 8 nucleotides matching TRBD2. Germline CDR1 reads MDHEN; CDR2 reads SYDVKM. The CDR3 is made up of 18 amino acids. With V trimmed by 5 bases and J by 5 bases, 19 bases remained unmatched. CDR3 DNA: TGTGCCAGCAGTGGTGTGGGGGTTTGGGCGGGAGGCAGTGAGACCCAGTACTTC. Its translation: CASSGVGVWAGGSETQYF.

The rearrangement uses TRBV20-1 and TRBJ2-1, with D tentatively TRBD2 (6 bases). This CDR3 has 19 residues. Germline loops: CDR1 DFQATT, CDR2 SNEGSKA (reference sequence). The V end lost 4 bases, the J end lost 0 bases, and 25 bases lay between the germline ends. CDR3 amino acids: CSAKAAGTSQLSSYNEQFF. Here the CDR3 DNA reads TGCAGTGCTAAAGCAGCCGGGACTTCCCAACTAAGCTCCTACAATGAGCAGTTCTTC.

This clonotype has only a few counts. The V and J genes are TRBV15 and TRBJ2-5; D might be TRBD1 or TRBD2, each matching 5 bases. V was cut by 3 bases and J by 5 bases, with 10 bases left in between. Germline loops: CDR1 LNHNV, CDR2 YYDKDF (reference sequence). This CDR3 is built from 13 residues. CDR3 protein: CATSSQGPETQYF. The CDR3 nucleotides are TGTGCCACCAGCAGCCAGGGACCGGAGACCCAGTACTTC.

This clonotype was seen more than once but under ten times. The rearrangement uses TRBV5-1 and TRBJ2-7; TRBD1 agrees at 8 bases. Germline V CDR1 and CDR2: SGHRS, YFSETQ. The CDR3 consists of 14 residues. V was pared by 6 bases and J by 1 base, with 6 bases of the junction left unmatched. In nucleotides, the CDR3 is TGCGCCAGCACCCTTGGGACAGGTTCCTACGAGCAGTACTTC. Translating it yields CASTLGTGSYEQYF.

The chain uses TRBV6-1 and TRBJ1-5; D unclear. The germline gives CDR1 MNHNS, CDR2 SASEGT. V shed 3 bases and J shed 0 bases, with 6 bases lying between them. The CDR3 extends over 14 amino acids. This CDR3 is CASSDWGSNQPQHF. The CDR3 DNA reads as TGTGCCAGCAGTGACTGGGGTAGCAATCAGCCCCAGCATTTT.

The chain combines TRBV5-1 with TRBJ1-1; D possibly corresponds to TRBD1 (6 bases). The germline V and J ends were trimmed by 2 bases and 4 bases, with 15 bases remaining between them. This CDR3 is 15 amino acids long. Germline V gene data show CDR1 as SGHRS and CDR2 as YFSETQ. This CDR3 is CASSFVGQGSTEAFF. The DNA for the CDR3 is TGCGCCAGCAGCTTTGTTGGTCAGGGGTCCACTGAAGCTTTCTTT.

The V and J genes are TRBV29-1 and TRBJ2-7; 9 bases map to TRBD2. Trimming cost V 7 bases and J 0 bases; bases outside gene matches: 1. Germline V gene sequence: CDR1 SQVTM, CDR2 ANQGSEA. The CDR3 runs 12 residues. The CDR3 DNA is TGCAGCGGGACTAGCGCCTCCTACGAGCAGTACTTC. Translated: CSGTSASYEQYF.

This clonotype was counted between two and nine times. This CDR3 reads CASRPGLAGARGTYEQYF. CDR3 nucleotide sequence: TGTGCCAGCAGACCCGGACTAGCGGGAGCCCGTGGGACCTACGAGCAGTACTTC. This sequence joins TRBV12-3 or TRBV12-4 and TRBJ2-5, with 13 bases aligning to TRBD2. The J call could be wrong; TRBJ2-7 is a better fit for the DNA end. There are 18 residues in the CDR3.

The CDR3: CASSLMTGLTDTQYF. In DNA, the CDR3 is TGTGCCAGCAGCTTAATGACAGGGCTCACAGATACGCAGTATTTT. The chain couples TRBV7-2 to TRBJ2-3; 7 bases align to TRBD1. From germline, CDR1 is SGHTA and CDR2 FQGNSA. This CDR3 contains 15 residues. The junction had 4 bases not matched to a gene; V was cut back by 2 bases and J by 2 bases.

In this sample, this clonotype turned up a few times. The CDR3 spells CASSYYGGNQPQHF. In nucleotides, the CDR3 is TGTGCCAGCAGTTACTACGGGGGGAATCAGCCCCAGCATTTT. The chain combines TRBV6-2 or TRBV6-3 with TRBJ1-5, with D possibly being TRBD1 (5 bases). From germline, CDR1 is MNHEY and CDR2 SVGEGT. The CDR3 sequence is 14 residues long. V lost 1 base and J lost 4, with 8 bases in between.

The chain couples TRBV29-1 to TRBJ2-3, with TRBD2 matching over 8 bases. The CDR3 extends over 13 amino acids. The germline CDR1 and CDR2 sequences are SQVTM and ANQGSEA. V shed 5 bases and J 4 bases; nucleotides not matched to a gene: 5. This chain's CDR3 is CSVSGSGADTQYF. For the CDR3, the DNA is TGCAGCGTTAGCGGGAGTGGCGCAGATACGCAGTATTTT.

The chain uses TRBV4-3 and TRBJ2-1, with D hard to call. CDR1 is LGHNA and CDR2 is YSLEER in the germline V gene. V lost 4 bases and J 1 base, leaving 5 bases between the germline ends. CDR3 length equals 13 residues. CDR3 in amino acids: CASSPKSYNEQFF. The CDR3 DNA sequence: TGCGCCAGCAGCCCGAAGTCCTACAATGAGCAGTTCTTC.

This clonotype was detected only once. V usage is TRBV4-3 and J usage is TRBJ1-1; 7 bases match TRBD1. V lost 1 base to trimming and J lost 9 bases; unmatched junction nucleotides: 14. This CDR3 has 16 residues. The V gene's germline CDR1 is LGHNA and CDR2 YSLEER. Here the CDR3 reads CASSQGVGQDPLKAFF. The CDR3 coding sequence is TGCGCCAGCAGCCAAGGGGTAGGACAGGATCCCTTGAAAGCTTTCTTT.

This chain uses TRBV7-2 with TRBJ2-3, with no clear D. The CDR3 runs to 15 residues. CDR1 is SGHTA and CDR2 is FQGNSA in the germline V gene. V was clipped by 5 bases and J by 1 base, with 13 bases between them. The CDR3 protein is CASSPGPGGTDTQYF. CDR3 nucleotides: TGTGCCAGCAGCCCTGGACCTGGTGGCACAGATACGCAGTATTTT.

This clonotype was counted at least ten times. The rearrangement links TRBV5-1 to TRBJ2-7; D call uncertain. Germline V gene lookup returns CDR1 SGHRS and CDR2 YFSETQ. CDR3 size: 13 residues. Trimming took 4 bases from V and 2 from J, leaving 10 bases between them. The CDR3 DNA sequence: TGCGCCAGCAGCACGGGCTCAACCTACGAGCAGTACTTC. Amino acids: CASSTGSTYEQYF.

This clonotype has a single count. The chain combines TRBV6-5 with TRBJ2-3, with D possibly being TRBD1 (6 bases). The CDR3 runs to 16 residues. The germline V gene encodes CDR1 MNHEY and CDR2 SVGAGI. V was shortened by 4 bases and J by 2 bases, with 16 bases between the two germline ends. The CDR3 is CASSFTVGGYTDTQYF. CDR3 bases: TGTGCCAGCAGTTTTACAGTTGGGGGCTACACAGATACGCAGTATTTT.

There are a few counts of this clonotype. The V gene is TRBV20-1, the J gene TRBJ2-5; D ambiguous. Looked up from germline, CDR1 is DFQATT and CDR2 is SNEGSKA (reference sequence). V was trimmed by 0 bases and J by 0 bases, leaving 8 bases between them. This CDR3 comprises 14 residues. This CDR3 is CSARERQNQETQYF. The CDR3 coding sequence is TGCAGTGCTAGAGAGCGGCAGAACCAAGAGACCCAGTACTTC.

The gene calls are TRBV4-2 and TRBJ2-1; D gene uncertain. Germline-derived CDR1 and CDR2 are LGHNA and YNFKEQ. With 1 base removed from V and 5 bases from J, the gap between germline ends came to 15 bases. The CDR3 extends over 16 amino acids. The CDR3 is CASSQGARSPNNEQFF. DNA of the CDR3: TGTGCCAGCAGCCAAGGAGCCAGGAGCCCCAACAATGAGCAGTTCTTC.

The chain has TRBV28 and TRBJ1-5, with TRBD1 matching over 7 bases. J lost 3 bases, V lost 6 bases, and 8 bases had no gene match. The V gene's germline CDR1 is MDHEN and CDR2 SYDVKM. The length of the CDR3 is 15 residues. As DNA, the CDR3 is TGTGCCAGCAGGCTGACAGGGAAGATCAATCAGCCCCAGCATTTT. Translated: CASRLTGKINQPQHF.

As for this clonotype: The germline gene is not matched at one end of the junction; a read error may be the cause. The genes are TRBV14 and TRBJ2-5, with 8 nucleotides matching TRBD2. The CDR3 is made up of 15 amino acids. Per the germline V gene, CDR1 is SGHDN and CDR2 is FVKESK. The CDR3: CASSQAGGLRETRYF. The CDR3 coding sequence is TGTGCCAGCAGCCAAGCGGGGGGGCTTAGAGAGACCCGGTACTTC.

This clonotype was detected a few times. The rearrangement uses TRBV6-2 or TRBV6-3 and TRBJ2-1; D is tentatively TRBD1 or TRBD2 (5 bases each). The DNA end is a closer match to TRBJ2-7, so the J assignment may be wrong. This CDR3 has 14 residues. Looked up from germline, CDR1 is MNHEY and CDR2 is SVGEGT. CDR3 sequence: CASSTRDGAYEQYF. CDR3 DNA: TGTGCCAGCAGTACGAGGGACGGTGCCTACGAGCAGTACTTC.

The CDR3 loop is CASSPRGPGTQYF. The DNA of the CDR3 is TGCGCCAGCAGCCCCAGAGGGCCCGGTACGCAGTATTTT. V usage is TRBV5-1 and J usage is TRBJ2-3; D is possibly TRBD2 (5 bases). Trimming pared 4 bases from V and 8 bases from J, leaving 14 bases between. The germline gives CDR1 SGHRS, CDR2 YFSETQ. This CDR3 comprises 13 residues.